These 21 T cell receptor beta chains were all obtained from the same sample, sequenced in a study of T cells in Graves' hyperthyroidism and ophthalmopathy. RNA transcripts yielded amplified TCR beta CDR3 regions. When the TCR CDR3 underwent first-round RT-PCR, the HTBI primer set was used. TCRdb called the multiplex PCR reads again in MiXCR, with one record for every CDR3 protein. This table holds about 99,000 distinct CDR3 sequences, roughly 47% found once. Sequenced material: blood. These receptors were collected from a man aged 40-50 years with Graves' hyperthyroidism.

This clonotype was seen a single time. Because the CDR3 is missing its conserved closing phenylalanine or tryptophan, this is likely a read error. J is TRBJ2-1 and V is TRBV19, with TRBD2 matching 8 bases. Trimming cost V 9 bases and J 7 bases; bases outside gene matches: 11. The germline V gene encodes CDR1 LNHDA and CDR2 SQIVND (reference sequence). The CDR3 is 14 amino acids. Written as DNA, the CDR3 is TGTGCCAGCAGCCTCCTAGCGGGCGGGAATGAGCAGTTCTCC. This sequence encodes CASSLLAGGNEQFS.

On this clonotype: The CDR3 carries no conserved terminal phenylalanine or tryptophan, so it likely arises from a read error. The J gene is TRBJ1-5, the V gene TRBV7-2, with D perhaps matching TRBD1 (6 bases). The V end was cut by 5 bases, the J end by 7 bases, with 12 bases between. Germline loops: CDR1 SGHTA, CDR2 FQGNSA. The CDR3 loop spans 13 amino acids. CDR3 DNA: TGTGCCAGCAGCCGCGTGGGGGCACAGCCCCAGCATCTT. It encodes CASSRVGAQPQHL.

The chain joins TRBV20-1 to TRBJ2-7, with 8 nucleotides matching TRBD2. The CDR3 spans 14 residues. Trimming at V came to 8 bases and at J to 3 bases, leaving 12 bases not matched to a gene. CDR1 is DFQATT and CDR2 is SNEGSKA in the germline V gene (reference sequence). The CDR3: CSTSSGGGIYEQYF. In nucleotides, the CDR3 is TGCAGTACTTCCTCCGGGGGGGGGATCTACGAGCAGTACTTC.

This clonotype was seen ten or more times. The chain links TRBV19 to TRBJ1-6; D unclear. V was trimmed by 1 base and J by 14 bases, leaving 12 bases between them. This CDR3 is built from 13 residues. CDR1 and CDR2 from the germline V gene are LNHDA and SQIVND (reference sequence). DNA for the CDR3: TGTGCCAGTAGTATAGTTAAGGAGGGCACCCTCCACTTT. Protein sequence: CASSIVKEGTLHF.

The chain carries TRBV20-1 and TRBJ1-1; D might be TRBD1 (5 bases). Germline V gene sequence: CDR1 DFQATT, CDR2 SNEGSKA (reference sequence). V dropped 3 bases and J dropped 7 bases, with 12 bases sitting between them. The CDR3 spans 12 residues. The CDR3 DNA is TGCAGTGCTAGGGAGGGGAGGGATGAAGCTTTCTTT. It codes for CSAREGRDEAFF.

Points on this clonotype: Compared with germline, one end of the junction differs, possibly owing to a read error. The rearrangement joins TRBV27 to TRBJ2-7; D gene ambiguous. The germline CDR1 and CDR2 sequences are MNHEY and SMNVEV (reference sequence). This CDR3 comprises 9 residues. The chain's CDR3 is CASRPAGNF. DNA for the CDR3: TGTGCCAGCAGACCGGCCGGAAACTTC.

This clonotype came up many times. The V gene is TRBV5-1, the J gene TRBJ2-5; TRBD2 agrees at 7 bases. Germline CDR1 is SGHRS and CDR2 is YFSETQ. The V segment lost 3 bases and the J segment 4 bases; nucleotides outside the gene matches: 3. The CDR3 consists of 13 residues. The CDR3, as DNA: TGCGCCAGCAGCTGGGGACTACGAGAGACCCAGTACTTC. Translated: CASSWGLRETQYF.

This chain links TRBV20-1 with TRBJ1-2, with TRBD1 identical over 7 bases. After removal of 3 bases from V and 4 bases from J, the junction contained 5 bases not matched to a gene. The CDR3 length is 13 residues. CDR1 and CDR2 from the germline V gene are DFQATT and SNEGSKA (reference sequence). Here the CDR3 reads CSASQAGGYGYTF. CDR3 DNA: TGCAGTGCTAGTCAGGCAGGGGGCTATGGCTACACCTTC.

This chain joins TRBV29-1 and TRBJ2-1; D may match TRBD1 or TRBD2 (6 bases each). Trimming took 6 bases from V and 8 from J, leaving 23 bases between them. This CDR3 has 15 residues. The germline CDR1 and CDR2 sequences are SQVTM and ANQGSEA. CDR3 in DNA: TGCAGCGTCCCTCCTGGGGGGTCAGGGGAGGATGAGCAGTTCTTC. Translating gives CSVPPGGSGEDEQFF.

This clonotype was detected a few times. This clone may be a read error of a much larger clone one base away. In nucleotides, the CDR3 is TGTGCCAGTAGTATTTCCGGGGGGGATGAGCAGTTCTTC. Residues: CASSISGGDEQFF. The chain carries TRBV19 and TRBJ2-1; 8 bases are a match to TRBD2. The germline V gene has CDR1 LNHDA and CDR2 SQIVND (reference sequence). V lost 3 bases to trimming and J lost 8 bases; unmatched junction nucleotides: 3. The CDR3 runs 13 residues.

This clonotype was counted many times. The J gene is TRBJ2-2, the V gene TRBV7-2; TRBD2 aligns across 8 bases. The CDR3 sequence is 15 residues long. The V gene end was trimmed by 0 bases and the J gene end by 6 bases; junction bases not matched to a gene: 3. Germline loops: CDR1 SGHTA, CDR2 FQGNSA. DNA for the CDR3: TGTGCCAGCAGCTTAGCGAGGACTAGCTCCGGGGAGCTGTTTTTT. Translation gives CASSLARTSSGELFF.

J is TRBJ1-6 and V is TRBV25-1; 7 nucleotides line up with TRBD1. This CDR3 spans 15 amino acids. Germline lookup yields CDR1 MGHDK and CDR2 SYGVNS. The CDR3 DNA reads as TGTGCTCCCACCGGGCCGAGGGGGCCTCATTCACCCCTCCACTTT. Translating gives CAPTGPRGPHSPLHF.

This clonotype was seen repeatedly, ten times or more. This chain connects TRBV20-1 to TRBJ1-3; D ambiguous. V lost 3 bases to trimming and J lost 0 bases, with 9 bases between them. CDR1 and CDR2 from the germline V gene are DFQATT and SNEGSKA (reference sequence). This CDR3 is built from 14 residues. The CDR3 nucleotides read TGCAGTGCTAGTCCGAATGACTCTGGAAACACCATATATTTT. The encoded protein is CSASPNDSGNTIYF.

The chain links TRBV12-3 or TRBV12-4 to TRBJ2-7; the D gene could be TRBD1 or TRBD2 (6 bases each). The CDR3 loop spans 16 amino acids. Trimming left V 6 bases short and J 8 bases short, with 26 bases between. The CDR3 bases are TGTGCCAGCAGACGTAAACAGGGACTGGAGAGGGGGAAGCAGTACTTC. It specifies CASRRKQGLERGKQYF.

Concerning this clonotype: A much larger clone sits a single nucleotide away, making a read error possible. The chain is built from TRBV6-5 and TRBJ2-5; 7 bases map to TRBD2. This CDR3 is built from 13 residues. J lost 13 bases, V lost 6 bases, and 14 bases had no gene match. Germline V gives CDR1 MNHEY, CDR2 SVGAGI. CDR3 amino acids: CASRASGARDRYF. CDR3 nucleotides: TGTGCCAGCAGAGCTAGCGGTGCAAGAGATCGGTACTTC.

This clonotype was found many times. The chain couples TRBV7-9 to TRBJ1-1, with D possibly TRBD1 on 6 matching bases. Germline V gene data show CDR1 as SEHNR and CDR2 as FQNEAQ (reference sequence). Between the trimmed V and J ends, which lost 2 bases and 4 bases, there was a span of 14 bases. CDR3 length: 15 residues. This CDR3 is CASSLSGGAGTEAFF. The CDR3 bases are TGTGCCAGCAGCTTAAGTGGGGGCGCCGGCACTGAAGCTTTCTTT. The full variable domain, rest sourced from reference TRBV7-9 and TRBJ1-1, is DTGVSQNPRHKITKRGQNVTFRCDPISEHNRLYWYRQTLGQGPEFLTYFQNEAQLEKSRLLSDRFSAERPKGSFSTLEIQRTEQGDSAMYLCASSLSGGAGTEAFFGQGTRLTVV.

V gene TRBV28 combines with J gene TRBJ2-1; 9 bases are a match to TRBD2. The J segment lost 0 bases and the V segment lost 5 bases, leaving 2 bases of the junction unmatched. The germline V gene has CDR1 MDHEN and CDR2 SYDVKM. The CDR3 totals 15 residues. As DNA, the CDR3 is TGTGCCAGCAGTCTTAGCGGGAGCTCCTACAATGAGCAGTTCTTC. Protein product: CASSLSGSSYNEQFF.

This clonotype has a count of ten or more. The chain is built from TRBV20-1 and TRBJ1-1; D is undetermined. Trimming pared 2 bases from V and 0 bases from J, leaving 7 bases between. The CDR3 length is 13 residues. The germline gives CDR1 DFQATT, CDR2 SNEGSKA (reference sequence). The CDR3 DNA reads TGCAGTGCTAGAACCGGAGTGAACACTGAAGCTTTCTTT. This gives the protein CSARTGVNTEAFF.

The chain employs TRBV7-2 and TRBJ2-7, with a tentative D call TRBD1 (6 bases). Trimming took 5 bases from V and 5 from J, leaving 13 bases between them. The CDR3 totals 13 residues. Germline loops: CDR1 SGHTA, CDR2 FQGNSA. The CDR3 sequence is CASSQQGTHEQYF. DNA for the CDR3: TGTGCCAGCAGCCAACAGGGAACCCACGAGCAGTACTTC.

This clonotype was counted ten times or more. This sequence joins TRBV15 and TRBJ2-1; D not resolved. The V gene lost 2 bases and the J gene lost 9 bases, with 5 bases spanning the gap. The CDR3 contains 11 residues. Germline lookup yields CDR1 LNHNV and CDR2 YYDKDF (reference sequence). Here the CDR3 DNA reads TGTGCCACCAGCAGACGTGGTGAGCAGTTCTTC. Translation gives CATSRRGEQFF.

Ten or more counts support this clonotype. CDR3 nucleotides: TGTGCCAGCAGCGCCAGGGGCGGAACTGAAGCTTTCTTT. Encoded protein: CASSARGGTEAFF. This rearrangement joins TRBV7-9 to TRBJ1-1; a possible D gene is TRBD1 (6 bases). The CDR3 sequence is 13 residues long. Germline V gene lookup returns CDR1 SEHNR and CDR2 FQNEAQ (reference sequence). V lost 5 bases and J lost 5, with 12 bases in between.